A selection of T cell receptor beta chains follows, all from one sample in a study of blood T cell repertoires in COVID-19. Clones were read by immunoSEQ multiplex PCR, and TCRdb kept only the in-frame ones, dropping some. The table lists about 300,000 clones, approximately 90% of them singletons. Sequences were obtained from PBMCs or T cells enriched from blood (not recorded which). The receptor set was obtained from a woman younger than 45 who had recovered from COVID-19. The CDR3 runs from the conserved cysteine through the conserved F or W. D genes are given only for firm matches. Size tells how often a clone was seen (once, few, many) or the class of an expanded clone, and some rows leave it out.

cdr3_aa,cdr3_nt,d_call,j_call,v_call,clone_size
CASSGPNTGELFF,TGTGCCAGCAGTGGGCCCAACACCGGGGAGCTGTTTTTT,NA,TRBJ2-2,TRBV2,NA
CATSSLRDRWNTEAFF,TGTGCCACCTCCTCATTACGGGACAGATGGAACACTGAAGCTTTCTTT,TRBD1,TRBJ1-1,TRBV28,NA
CASSLARVFEGYEQYF,TGTGCCAGCAGCTTAGCGCGTGTGTTTGAGGGCTACGAGCAGTACTTC,NA,TRBJ2-7,TRBV7-2,NA
CASRPGQTPIAFTF,TGTGCCAGCAGACCGGGACAGACTCCTATCGCCTTCACCTTC,TRBD1,TRBJ1-2,TRBV27,once
CASSRIAGENEQFF,TGTGCCAGCAGTCGGATAGCGGGAGAGAATGAGCAGTTCTTC,TRBD2,TRBJ2-1,TRBV6-5,once
CASSQDDRSYEQYF,TGCGCCAGCAGCCAAGATGACAGATCCTACGAGCAGTACTTC,NA,TRBJ2-7,TRBV4-3,NA
CASSFGTSGRGEQYF,TGTGCCAGCAGCTTTGGGACTAGCGGGAGGGGCGAGCAGTACTTC,TRBD2,TRBJ2-7,TRBV7-2,NA
CASSRTGADTEAFF,TGTGCCAGCAGCCGGACAGGGGCGGACACTGAAGCTTTCTTT,TRBD1,TRBJ1-1,TRBV7-3,NA
CASSVAGSGRSNEQFF,TGTGCCAGCAGCGTAGCTGGGAGCGGGAGAAGCAATGAGCAGTTCTTC,TRBD2,TRBJ2-1,TRBV9,once
CATGLAGGNYEQYF,TGTGCCACCGGACTAGCGGGAGGAAACTACGAGCAGTACTTC,TRBD2,TRBJ2-7,TRBV19,NA
CASSLMGGRLSYNEQFF,TGTGCCAGCAGTTTAATGGGCGGGCGACTCTCCTACAATGAGCAGTTCTTC,NA,TRBJ2-1,TRBV27,NA
CASSQDRGGGYGYTF,TGTGCCAGCAGCCAAGATCGGGGAGGAGGGTATGGCTACACCTTC,NA,TRBJ1-2,TRBV4-2,once
CAWTHPLAGGPWSYNEQFF,TGTGCCTGGACCCACCCTCTAGCGGGAGGGCCTTGGTCCTACAATGAGCAGTTCTTC,TRBD2,TRBJ2-1,TRBV30,NA
CASSYDYQETQYF,TGTGCCAGCAGCTACGACTACCAAGAGACCCAGTACTTC,NA,TRBJ2-5,TRBV7-9,NA
CASSSSTGVTNEQFF,TGTGCCAGCAGCTCTTCGACAGGGGTTACGAATGAGCAGTTCTTC,TRBD1,TRBJ2-1,TRBV7-2,NA
CAWSPYGTFGNQPQHF,TGTGCCTGGAGTCCATACGGTACTTTTGGTAATCAGCCCCAGCATTTT,NA,TRBJ1-5,TRBV30,NA
CASSQASSGSWELFF,TGTGCCAGCAGCCAAGCGTCCAGTGGTTCTTGGGAGCTGTTTTTT,NA,TRBJ2-2,TRBV3-1/TRBV3-2,NA
CASSLALRLQSSYNEQFF,TGCGCCAGCAGCTTGGCTCTCCGACTGCAGAGCTCCTACAATGAGCAGTTCTTC,NA,TRBJ2-1,TRBV5-1,NA
CASSLEWETGELFF,TGTGCCAGCAGCTTGGAGTGGGAGACCGGGGAGCTGTTTTTT,NA,TRBJ2-2,TRBV7-9,once
CASSLVTSDWSTDTQYF,TGTGCCAGCAGCTTAGTGACTAGCGATTGGTCCACAGATACGCAGTATTTT,TRBD2,TRBJ2-3,TRBV7-9,NA
CAWSVLGGLFF,TGTGCCTGGAGTGTTCTAGGGGGACTGTTTTTT,NA,TRBJ1-4,TRBV30,NA
CASGRRGGPDVQPQHF,TGTGCCAGCGGGAGAAGAGGGGGCCCGGACGTTCAGCCCCAGCATTTT,TRBD1,TRBJ1-5,TRBV6-6,NA
CASRTHTTDNEQFF,TGTGCCTCACGGACTCACACAACAGACAATGAGCAGTTCTTC,NA,TRBJ2-1,TRBV2,few
CSVGVAGGNNEQFF,TGCAGCGTAGGAGTAGCGGGAGGAAACAATGAGCAGTTCTTC,TRBD2,TRBJ2-1,TRBV29-1,NA
CASSGYRPSGSYWDNEQFF,TGTGCCAGCAGCGGGTATAGACCTAGCGGGAGTTATTGGGACAATGAGCAGTTCTTC,TRBD2,TRBJ2-1,TRBV6-2/TRBV6-3,few
CASSLGAGAKNIQYF,TGTGCCAGCAGCTTGGGGGCAGGGGCCAAAAACATTCAGTACTTC,NA,TRBJ2-4,TRBV5-6,NA
CASSLDTRNQPQHF,TGCGCCAGCAGCCTTGACACTCGCAATCAGCCCCAGCATTTT,NA,TRBJ1-5,TRBV5-1,NA
CASSLWRERTDTQYF,TGTGCCAGCAGCTTATGGCGGGAGCGCACAGATACGCAGTATTTT,TRBD2,TRBJ2-3,TRBV7-9,NA
CASSSNRGINYGYTF,TGTGCCAGCAGTTCGAACAGGGGTATAAATTATGGCTACACCTTC,TRBD1,TRBJ1-2,TRBV6-6,few
CASRPVTYSNQPQHF,TGTGCCAGCAGGCCGGTCACTTATAGCAATCAGCCCCAGCATTTT,NA,TRBJ1-5,TRBV27,NA
CASGLDRDPVRDTQYF,TGTGCTAGTGGTTTGGACCGGGATCCCGTCCGCGATACGCAGTATTTT,NA,TRBJ2-3,TRBV12-5,NA
CASSSSLDRGTSGTAGLFF,TGTGCCAGCAGCTCCTCCCTGGACCGAGGGACTAGCGGTACGGCGGGGCTGTTTTTT,TRBD2,TRBJ2-2,TRBV7-2,NA
CASSKEGRGLTGANVLTF,TGTGCCAGCAGCAAAGAAGGTAGAGGGTTGACTGGGGCCAACGTCCTGACTTTC,NA,TRBJ2-6,TRBV21-1,NA
CASSTVNRALSGNTIYF,TGTGCCAGCAGCACGGTTAACAGGGCCCTCTCTGGAAACACCATATATTTT,NA,TRBJ1-3,TRBV28,NA
CASSAIREGEQFF,TGCGCCAGCAGTGCTATTCGGGAGGGTGAGCAGTTCTTC,TRBD2,TRBJ2-1,TRBV10-1,NA
CASSLVVGSSYEQYF,TGTGCCAGCAGCTTAGTAGTCGGTAGCTCCTACGAGCAGTACTTC,NA,TRBJ2-7,TRBV7-2,NA
CASSAALAGGVGTDTQYF,TGTGCCAGCAGCGCAGCGCTAGCGGGAGGGGTTGGCACAGATACGCAGTATTTT,TRBD2,TRBJ2-3,TRBV5-5,NA
CASSSGDQPQHF,TGTGCCAGCAGCTCAGGGGATCAGCCCCAGCATTTT,NA,TRBJ1-5,TRBV28,NA
CASSRLSGRNTDTQYF,TGTGCCAGTAGTCGCTTGAGCGGGAGGAACACAGATACGCAGTATTTT,TRBD2,TRBJ2-3,TRBV19,NA